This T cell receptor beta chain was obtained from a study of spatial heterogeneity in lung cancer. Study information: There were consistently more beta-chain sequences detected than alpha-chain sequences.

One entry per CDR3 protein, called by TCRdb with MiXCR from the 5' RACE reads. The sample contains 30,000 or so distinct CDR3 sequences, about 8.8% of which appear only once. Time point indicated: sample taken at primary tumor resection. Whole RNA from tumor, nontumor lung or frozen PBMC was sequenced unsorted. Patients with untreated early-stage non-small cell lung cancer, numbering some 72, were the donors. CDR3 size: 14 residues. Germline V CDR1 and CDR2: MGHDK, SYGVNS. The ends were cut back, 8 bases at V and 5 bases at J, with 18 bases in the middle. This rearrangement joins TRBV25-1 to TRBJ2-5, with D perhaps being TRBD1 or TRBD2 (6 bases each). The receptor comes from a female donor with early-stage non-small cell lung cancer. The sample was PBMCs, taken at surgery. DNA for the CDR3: TGTGCCAGCGGTCGGGGGCTAGCTCAGGAGACCCAGTACTTC. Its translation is CASGRGLAQETQYF. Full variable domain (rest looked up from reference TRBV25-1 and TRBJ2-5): EADIYQTPRYLVIGTGKKITLECSQTMGHDKMYWYQQDPGMELHLIHYSYGVNSTEKGDLSSESTVSRIRTEHFPLTLESARPSHTSQYLCASGRGLAQETQYFGPGTRLLVL.